The 16 T cell receptor beta chains given below trace back to one sample, sequenced in a study of T cell changes during pregnancy in multiple sclerosis. Clones were read by immunoSEQ multiplex PCR, and TCRdb kept only the in-frame ones, dropping some. Altogether about 93,000 clones are present, around 92% being singletons, with the ten largest covering just over 2%. The material sequenced was peripheral blood, taken after pregnancy. The receptors come from a female donor with multiple sclerosis, enrolled in a pregnancy study.

Only a few counts were recorded for this clone. The chain joins TRBV7-9 to TRBJ2-7, with 9 bases aligning to TRBD1. Germline V CDR1 and CDR2: SEHNR, FQNEAQ (reference sequence). The CDR3 runs to 16 residues. The trim removed 6 bases at V and 2 bases at J, leaving 11 bases unmatched. The CDR3 region has the DNA TGTGCCAGCAGTAAAGCCCCGGGACAGGGAACCTACGAGCAGTACTTC. Protein: CASSKAPGQGTYEQYF.

The chain uses TRBV6-1 and TRBJ2-1; tentative D call: TRBD2 (5 bases). This CDR3 is built from 15 residues. The V and J ends lost 4 bases and 2 bases respectively, with 12 bases between them. Germline V gene data show CDR1 as MNHNS and CDR2 as SASEGT. The CDR3 sequence: CASSVSGIPYNEQFF. CDR3 nucleotide sequence: TGTGCCAGCAGTGTCAGCGGAATCCCCTACAATGAGCAGTTCTTC.

V is TRBV6-5 and J is TRBJ1-2, with unresolved D. V was cut by 4 bases and J by 0 bases, with 9 bases left in between. Germline values: CDR1 MNHEY, CDR2 SVGAGI. CDR3 length: 14 residues. The CDR3 region has the DNA TGTGCCAGCAGTTTACACAGAACTAACTATGGCTACACCTTC. This translates into CASSLHRTNYGYTF.

The chain links TRBV30 to TRBJ1-5; 9 nucleotides align to TRBD1. V dropped 5 bases and J dropped 6; count of bases not matched to a gene: 8. Germline V gives CDR1 GTSNPN, CDR2 SVGIG (reference sequence). The CDR3 is made up of 14 amino acids. CDR3 nucleotide sequence: TGTGCCTGGGCGGGACAGGGAGGGAGTCAGCCCCAGCATTTT. It is translated as CAWAGQGGSQPQHF.

This clone was recorded once. The CDR3 DNA reads as TGTGCCAGCAGCATCCCACTAAGGCAAGAGACCCAGTACTTC. It specifies CASSIPLRQETQYF. The rearrangement uses TRBV5-4 and TRBJ2-5, with no clear D. CDR3 length: 14 residues. Trimming left V 4 bases short and J 2 bases short, with 12 bases between. Germline-derived CDR1 and CDR2 are SGHNT and YYREEE (reference sequence).

This clone was seen only once. The chain joins TRBV7-9 to TRBJ2-3; TRBD2 might be the D (5 bases). V lost 3 bases, J lost 0 bases, and 10 bases lay in between. Germline V CDR1 and CDR2: SEHNR, FQNEAQ (reference sequence). The CDR3 length is 15 residues. CDR3: CASSFEGSSTDTQYF. The CDR3 region has the DNA TGTGCCAGCAGCTTTGAGGGCTCTAGCACAGATACGCAGTATTTT.

The rearrangement joins TRBV19 to TRBJ1-1; maybe TRBD1 (5 bases). CDR3 length: 13 residues. The germline gives CDR1 LNHDA, CDR2 SQIVND (reference sequence). Trimming cost V 6 bases and J 1 base, with 9 bases left between them. In DNA form, the CDR3 reads TGTGCCAGTAGCACAGGTCGGAACACTGAAGCTTTCTTT. Translating gives CASSTGRNTEAFF.

The chain joins TRBV6-4 to TRBJ2-3; 7 bases fit TRBD2. V trimming: 6 bases; J trimming: 4 bases; junction bases outside the gene matches: 10. Germline V CDR1 and CDR2: MRHNA, SNTAGT. The CDR3 spans 15 residues. Here the CDR3 DNA reads TGTGCCAGCAGGGGGGGGACCGCGGGATCAGATACGCAGTATTTT. Translated, it gives CASRGGTAGSDTQYF.

This sequence joins TRBV7-9 and TRBJ2-7; TRBD1 is a possible D gene (6 bases). The CDR3 runs 12 residues. V lost 4 bases to trimming and J lost 6 bases, with 10 bases between them. The germline V gene has CDR1 SEHNR and CDR2 FQNEAQ (reference sequence). The CDR3 region has the DNA TGTGCCAGCAGCTCTGGGGGCAGCGAGCAGTACTTC. Its translation: CASSSGGSEQYF.

The CDR3 DNA reads TGTGCCAGCAGCTTGACCGACAGCACTGAAGCTTTCTTT. Translation gives CASSLTDSTEAFF. The chain has TRBV11-3 and TRBJ1-1; a weak D match, TRBD1 (5 bases). V was pared by 3 bases and J by 4 bases, with 9 bases between. This CDR3 comprises 13 residues. The V gene's germline CDR1 is SGHNT and CDR2 YENEEA.

The J gene is TRBJ2-5, the V gene TRBV7-2, with D possibly TRBD2 on 6 matching bases. With 1 base removed from V and 4 bases from J, the gap between germline ends came to 7 bases. Germline V gene lookup returns CDR1 SGHTA and CDR2 FQGNSA. This CDR3 comprises 13 residues. The chain's CDR3 is CASSLGRGETQYF. CDR3 bases: TGTGCCAGCAGCTTAGGGAGGGGAGAGACCCAGTACTTC.

V and J are TRBV9 and TRBJ2-7, with TRBD1 matching 9 bases. The trim removed 4 bases at V and 4 bases at J, leaving 6 bases unmatched. This CDR3 is built from 14 residues. The germline CDR1 and CDR2 sequences are SGDLS and YYNGEE. CDR3 coding DNA: TGTGCCAGCAGCCTTTCGGACAGGGGTTACGAGCAGTACTTC. Translating gives CASSLSDRGYEQYF.

This chain links TRBV2 with TRBJ1-1; 7 bases agree with TRBD1. Unmatched junction bases numbered 10, after V lost 6 bases and J lost 6 bases. The CDR3 sequence is 14 residues long. Germline V CDR1 and CDR2: SNHLY, FYNNEI. The CDR3 region has the DNA TGTGCCAGCAGAGAGGACAGGAGCTTTTCTGAAGCTTTCTTT. Translating it yields CASREDRSFSEAFF.

The chain carries TRBV2 and TRBJ2-7, with a weak D call TRBD1 (6 bases). V was trimmed by 6 bases and J by 3 bases, leaving 9 bases between them. The CDR3 runs 12 residues. The germline V gene encodes CDR1 SNHLY and CDR2 FYNNEI. As DNA, the CDR3 is TGTGCCAGCAGCCGACAGGACTACGAGCAGTACTTC. Translating gives CASSRQDYEQYF. The full variable domain, its missing parts supplied by reference TRBV2 and TRBJ2-7, is EPEVTQTPSHQVTQMGQEVILRCVPISNHLYFYWYRQILGQKVEFLVSFYNNEISEKSEIFDDQFSVERPDGSNFTLKIRSTKLEDSAMYFCASSRQDYEQYFGPGTRLTVT.

As concerns this clone: Compared with germline, one end of the junction differs, possibly owing to a read error. The CDR3 sequence: CASSLDSNYGYTF. CDR3 nucleotides: TGTGCCAGTAGTCTAGACAGTAACTATGGCTACACCTTC. V and J are TRBV19 and TRBJ1-2, with D perhaps matching TRBD1 (5 bases). Germline V CDR1 and CDR2: LNHDA, SQIVND (reference sequence). There are 13 residues in the CDR3. The full variable domain, with the rest looked up from reference TRBV19 and TRBJ1-2, is DGGITQSPKYLFRKEGQNVTLSCEQNLNHDAMYWYRQDPGQGLRLIYYSQIVNDFQKGDIAEGYSVSREKKESFPLTVTSAQKNPTAFYLCASSLDSNYGYTFGSGTRLTVV.

The chain recombines TRBV7-2 with TRBJ2-1; TRBD2 matches 11 bases. J was trimmed by 9 bases and V by 5 bases; bases with no gene match: 6. This CDR3 is 14 amino acids long. Germline V CDR1 and CDR2: SGHTA, FQGNSA. The CDR3 sequence is CASSDPSGGLEQFF. In DNA form, the CDR3 reads TGTGCCAGCAGCGACCCTAGCGGGGGGCTTGAGCAGTTCTTC.